This is a list of T cell receptor beta chains from one sample in a study of blood T cell repertoires in COVID-19. TCRdb keeps only in-frame clones here, not all; method: immunoSEQ multiplex PCR. The table includes about 220,000 clones, roughly nine tenths detected once. The sample comprised PBMCs or T cells enriched from blood (not recorded which). These receptors were taken from a woman aged 18-29 years in a cohort exposed to, infected with or recovered from COVID-19 (not recorded which). Each CDR3 is given with its conserved first and last residue. The order of the fields is D gene, V gene, J gene, CDR3 DNA, CDR3 protein. A D gene is named only where the DNA matches it firmly.

>TRBD1|TRBV2|TRBJ2-7
TGTGCCAGCAGTATGGGACAGGGCTACGGAGAGCAGTACTTC
CASSMGQGYGEQYF
>-|TRBV2|TRBJ2-6
TGTGCCAGCGAACCACAGGGCTCTGGGGCCAACGTCCTGACTTTC
CASEPQGSGANVLTF
>-|TRBV7-9|TRBJ2-1
TGTGCCAGCAGCTTAGGGGCAGGGCCGGACGATGAGCAGTTCTTC
CASSLGAGPDDEQFF
>TRBD1|TRBV5-6|TRBJ1-2
TGTGCCAGCAGCTTGACAGGGGGCGGCTATGGCTACACCTTC
CASSLTGGGYGYTF
>TRBD1|TRBV2|TRBJ1-2
TGTGCCAGCAGGCAACCCGTCCGAGGACAGGGAAATGGCTACACCTTC
CASRQPVRGQGNGYTF
>-|TRBV3-1/TRBV3-2|TRBJ1-1
TGTGCCAGCAGCTTCCGGGACACTGAAGCTTTCTTT
CASSFRDTEAFF
>-|TRBV3-1/TRBV3-2|TRBJ1-4
TGTGCCAGCAGCCAAGCTTCGGGGATCGAAAAACTGTTTTTT
CASSQASGIEKLFF
>TRBD2|TRBV5-1|TRBJ2-2
TGCGCCAGCAGCCACGGACTAGCGGGGGACACCGGGGAGCTGTTTTTT
CASSHGLAGDTGELFF
>TRBD2|TRBV10-2|TRBJ2-5
TGCGCCACCGTACCGGGAGGGGCAAAAGGAGAGACCCAGTACTTC
CATVPGGAKGETQYF
>TRBD2|TRBV9|TRBJ2-1
TGTGCCAGCAGCGTAGCGGCTAGCGGAAACAATGAGCAGTTCTTC
CASSVAASGNNEQFF
>-|TRBV14|TRBJ1-1
TGTGCCAGCAGCCTCGGGGGTGATGAAGCTTTCTTT
CASSLGGDEAFF
>TRBD1|TRBV25-1|TRBJ2-7
TGTGCCAGCAGTGGGGACAGGGTCTACGAGCAGTACTTC
CASSGDRVYEQYF
>-|TRBV4-1|TRBJ2-3
TGCGCCAGCAGCCAGAGGGGGGGGCTATTTTTGGAAGATACGCAGTATTTT
CASSQRGGLFLEDTQYF
>-|TRBV19|TRBJ1-5
TGTGCCAGTAGTATCTCGGGGAAGCGATATAGCAATCAGCCCCAGCATTTT
CASSISGKRYSNQPQHF
>-|TRBV3-1/TRBV3-2|TRBJ1-3
TGTGCCAGCAGCCAAGATCCATACGTCCGGGCCATATATTTT
CASSQDPYVRAIYF
>TRBD2|TRBV10-3|TRBJ2-1
TGTGCCATCAGCCCAAGCGGGAGCTCCTACAATGAGCAGTTCTTC
CAISPSGSSYNEQFF
>-|TRBV28|TRBJ2-1
TGTGCCAGCAGTTTCAGAAGGGCCCGGGGCAATGAGCAGTTCTTC
CASSFRRARGNEQFF
>TRBD2|TRBV7-3|TRBJ2-1
TGTGCCAGCAGCGCGCAGACTAGCGGCTTCTACAATGAGCAGTTCTTC
CASSAQTSGFYNEQFF
>TRBD1|TRBV5-1|TRBJ1-2
TGCGCCAGCAGCTTGGGCAGGGGGCGTAACTATGGCTACACCTTC
CASSLGRGRNYGYTF
>-|TRBV27|TRBJ1-1
TGTGCCAGCAGTTCAGCGCGTTTAGGCGAGGCAGAGGGAGCTTTCTTT
CASSSARLGEAEGAFF
>-|TRBV19|TRBJ1-5
TGTGCCAGTAGGAACAGGCAAAATCAGCCCCAGCATTTT
CASRNRQNQPQHF
>-|TRBV11-3|TRBJ2-7
TGTGCCAGCAGCCGCTCCTACGAGCAGTACTTC
CASSRSYEQYF
>-|TRBV18|TRBJ1-6
TGTGCCAGCTCACCCAAGGGGCTCCCCCAAAATTCACCCCTCCACTTT
CASSPKGLPQNSPLHF
>-|TRBV3-1/TRBV3-2|TRBJ2-6
TGTGCCAGCAGTAACTCTGGGGCCAACGTCCTGACTTTC
CASSNSGANVLTF